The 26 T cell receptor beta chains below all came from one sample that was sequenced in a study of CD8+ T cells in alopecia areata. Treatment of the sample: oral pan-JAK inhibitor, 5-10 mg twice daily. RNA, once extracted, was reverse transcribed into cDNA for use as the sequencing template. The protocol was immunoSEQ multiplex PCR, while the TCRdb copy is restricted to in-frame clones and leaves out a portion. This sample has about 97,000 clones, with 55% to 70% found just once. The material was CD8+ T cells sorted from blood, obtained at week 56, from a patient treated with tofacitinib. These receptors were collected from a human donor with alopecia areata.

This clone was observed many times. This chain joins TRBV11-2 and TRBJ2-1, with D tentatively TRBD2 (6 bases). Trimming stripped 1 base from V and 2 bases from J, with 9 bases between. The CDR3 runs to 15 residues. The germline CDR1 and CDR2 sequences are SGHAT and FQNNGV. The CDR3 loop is CASSLAGGPYNEQFF. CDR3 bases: TGTGCCAGCAGCTTAGCCGGGGGACCCTACAATGAGCAGTTCTTC.

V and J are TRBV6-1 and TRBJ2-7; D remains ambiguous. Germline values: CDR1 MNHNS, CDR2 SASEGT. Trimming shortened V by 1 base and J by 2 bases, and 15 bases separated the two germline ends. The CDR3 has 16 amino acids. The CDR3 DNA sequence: TGTGCCAGCAGTGAAGAGCTCTTCGAGACAACCTACGAGCAGTACTTC. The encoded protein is CASSEELFETTYEQYF.

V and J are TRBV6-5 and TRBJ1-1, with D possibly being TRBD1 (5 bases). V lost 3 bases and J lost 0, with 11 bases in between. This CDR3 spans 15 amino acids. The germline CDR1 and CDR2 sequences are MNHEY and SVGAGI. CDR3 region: CASSYGGGMNTEAFF. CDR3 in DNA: TGTGCCAGCAGTTATGGCGGGGGGATGAACACTGAAGCTTTCTTT.

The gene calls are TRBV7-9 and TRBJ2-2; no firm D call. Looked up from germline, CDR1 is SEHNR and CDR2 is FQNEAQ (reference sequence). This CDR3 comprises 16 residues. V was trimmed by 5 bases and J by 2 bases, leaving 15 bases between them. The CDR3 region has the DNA TGTGCCAGCAGCCCTAAAGTAGAAAAAAACACCGGGGAGCTGTTTTTT. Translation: CASSPKVEKNTGELFF.

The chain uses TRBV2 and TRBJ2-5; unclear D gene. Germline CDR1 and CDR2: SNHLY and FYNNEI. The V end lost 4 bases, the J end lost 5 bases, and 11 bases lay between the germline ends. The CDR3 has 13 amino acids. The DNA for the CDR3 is TGTGCCAGCAGTGTCGCCGGGTCCGAGACCCAGTACTTC. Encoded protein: CASSVAGSETQYF.

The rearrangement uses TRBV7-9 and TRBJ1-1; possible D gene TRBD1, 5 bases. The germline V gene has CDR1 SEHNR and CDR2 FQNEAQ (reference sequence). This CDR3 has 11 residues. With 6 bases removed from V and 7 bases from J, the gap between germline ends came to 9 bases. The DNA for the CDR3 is TGTGCCAGCAGGGGACGGCATGAAGCTTTCTTT. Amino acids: CASRGRHEAFF.

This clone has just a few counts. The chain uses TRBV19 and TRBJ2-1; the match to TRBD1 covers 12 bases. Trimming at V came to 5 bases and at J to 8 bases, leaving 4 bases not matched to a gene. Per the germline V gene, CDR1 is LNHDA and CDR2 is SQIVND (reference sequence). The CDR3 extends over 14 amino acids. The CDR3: CASSPGQGAYEQFF. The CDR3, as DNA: TGTGCCAGTAGTCCGGGACAGGGGGCATATGAGCAGTTCTTC.

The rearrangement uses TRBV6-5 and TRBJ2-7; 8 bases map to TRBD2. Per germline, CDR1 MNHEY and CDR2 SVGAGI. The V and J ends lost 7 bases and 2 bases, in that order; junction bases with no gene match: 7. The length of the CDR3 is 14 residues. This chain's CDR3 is CASNQGLGPYEQYF. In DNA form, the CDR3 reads TGTGCCAGCAACCAGGGACTAGGACCCTACGAGCAGTACTTC.

DNA of the CDR3: TGTGCCAGCATCCGGAACACCGGGGAGCTGTTTTTT. This translates into CASIRNTGELFF. V is TRBV2 and J is TRBJ2-2; no firm D call. The CDR3 sequence is 12 residues long. Germline CDR1 and CDR2: SNHLY and FYNNEI. Trimming pared 7 bases from V and 1 base from J, leaving 4 bases between.

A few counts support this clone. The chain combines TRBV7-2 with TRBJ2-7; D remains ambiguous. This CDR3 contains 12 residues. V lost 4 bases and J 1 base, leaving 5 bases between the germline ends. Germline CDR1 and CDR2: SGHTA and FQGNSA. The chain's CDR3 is CASSSWSYEQYF. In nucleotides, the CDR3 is TGTGCCAGCAGCTCATGGTCCTACGAGCAGTACTTC.

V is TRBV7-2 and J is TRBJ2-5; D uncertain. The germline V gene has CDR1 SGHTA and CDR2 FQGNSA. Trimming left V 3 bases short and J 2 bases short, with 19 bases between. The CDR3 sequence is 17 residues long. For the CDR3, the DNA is TGTGCCAGCAGCTTGTTCCCCCTGCGGATATTGCAAGAGACCCAGTACTTC. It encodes CASSLFPLRILQETQYF.

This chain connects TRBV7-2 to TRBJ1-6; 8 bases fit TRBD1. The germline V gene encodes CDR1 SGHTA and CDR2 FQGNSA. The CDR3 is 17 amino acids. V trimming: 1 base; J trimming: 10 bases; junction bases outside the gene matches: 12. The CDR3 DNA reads TGTGCCAGCAGCTTAGAGAGGTTCGGCAGGGGGCGATCACCCCTCCACTTT. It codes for CASSLERFGRGRSPLHF.

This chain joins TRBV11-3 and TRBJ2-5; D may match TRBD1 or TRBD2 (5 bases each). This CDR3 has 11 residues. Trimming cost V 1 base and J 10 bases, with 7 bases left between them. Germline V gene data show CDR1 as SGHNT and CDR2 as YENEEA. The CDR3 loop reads CASSLGGVQYF. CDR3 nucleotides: TGTGCCAGCAGCTTAGGAGGGGTCCAGTACTTC.

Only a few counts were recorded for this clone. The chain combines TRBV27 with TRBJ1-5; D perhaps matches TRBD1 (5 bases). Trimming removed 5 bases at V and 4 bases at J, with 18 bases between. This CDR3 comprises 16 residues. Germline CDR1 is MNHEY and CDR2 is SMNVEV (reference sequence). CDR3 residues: CASSALWWGENQPQHF. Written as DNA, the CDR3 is TGTGCCAGCAGTGCCCTTTGGTGGGGCGAGAATCAGCCCCAGCATTTT.

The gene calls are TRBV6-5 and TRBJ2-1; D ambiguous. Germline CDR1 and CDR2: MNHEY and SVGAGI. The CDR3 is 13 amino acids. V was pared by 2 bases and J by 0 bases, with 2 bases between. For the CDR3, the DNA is TGTGCCAGCAGTTACAGCTCCTACAATGAGCAGTTCTTC. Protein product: CASSYSSYNEQFF.

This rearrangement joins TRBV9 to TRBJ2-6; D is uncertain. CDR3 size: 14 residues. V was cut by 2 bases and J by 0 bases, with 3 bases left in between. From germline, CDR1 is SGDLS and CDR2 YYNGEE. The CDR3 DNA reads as TGTGCCAGCAGCGTTGACTCTGGGGCCAACGTCCTGACTTTC. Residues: CASSVDSGANVLTF. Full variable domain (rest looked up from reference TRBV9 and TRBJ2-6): DSGVTQTPKHLITATGQRVTLRCSPRSGDLSVYWYQQSLDQGLQFLIQYYNGEERAKGNILERFSAQQFPDLHSELNLSSLELGDSALYFCASSVDSGANVLTFGAGSRLTVL.

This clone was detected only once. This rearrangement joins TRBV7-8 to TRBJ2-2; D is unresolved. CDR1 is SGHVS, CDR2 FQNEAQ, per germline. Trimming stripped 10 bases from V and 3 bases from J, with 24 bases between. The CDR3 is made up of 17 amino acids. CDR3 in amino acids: CATLGTEPRPYTGELFF. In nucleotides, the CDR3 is TGTGCCACCCTTGGTACGGAACCCCGGCCCTACACCGGGGAGCTGTTTTTT.

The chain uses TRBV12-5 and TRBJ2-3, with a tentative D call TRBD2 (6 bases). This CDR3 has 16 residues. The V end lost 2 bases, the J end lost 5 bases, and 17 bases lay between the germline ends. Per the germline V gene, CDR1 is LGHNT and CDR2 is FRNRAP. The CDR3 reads CASGLPRLVGEDTQYF. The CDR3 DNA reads TGTGCTAGTGGTTTGCCTCGACTAGTTGGGGAAGATACGCAGTATTTT.

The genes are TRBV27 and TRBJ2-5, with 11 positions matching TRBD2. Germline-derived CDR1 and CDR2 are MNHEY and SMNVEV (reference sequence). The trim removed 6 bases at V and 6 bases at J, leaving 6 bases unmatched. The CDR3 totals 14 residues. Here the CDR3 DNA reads TGTGCCAGCAGGGCTAGCGGGGGGACAAAGACCCAGTACTTC. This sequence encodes CASRASGGTKTQYF.

The CDR3 loop reads CASKSPAQVPTHTQYF. In DNA, the CDR3 is TGTGCCAGTAAATCCCCGGCGCAGGTACCAACTCATACGCAGTATTTT. The chain links TRBV6-6 to TRBJ2-3; D remains ambiguous. Germline V gives CDR1 MNHNY, CDR2 SVGAGI (reference sequence). V was trimmed by 9 bases and J by 7 bases, leaving 26 bases between them. This CDR3 has 16 amino acids.

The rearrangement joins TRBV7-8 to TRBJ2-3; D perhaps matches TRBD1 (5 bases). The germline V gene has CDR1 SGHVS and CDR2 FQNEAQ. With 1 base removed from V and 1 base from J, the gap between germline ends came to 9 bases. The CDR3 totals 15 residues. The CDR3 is CASSLDGRGTDTQYF. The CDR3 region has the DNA TGTGCCAGCAGCTTAGACGGCAGGGGCACAGATACGCAGTATTTT.

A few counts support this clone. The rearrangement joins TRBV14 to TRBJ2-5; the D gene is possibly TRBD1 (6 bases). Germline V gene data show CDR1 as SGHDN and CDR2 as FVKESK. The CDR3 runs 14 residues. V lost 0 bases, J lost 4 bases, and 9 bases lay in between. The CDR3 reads CASSQETTGETQYF. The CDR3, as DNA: TGTGCCAGCAGCCAAGAAACGACAGGAGAGACCCAGTACTTC. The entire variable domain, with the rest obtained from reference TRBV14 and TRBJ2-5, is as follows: EAGVTQFPSHSVIEKGQTVTLRCDPISGHDNLYWYRRVMGKEIKFLLHFVKESKQDESGMPNNRFLAERTGGTYSTLKVQPAELEDSGVYFCASSQETTGETQYFGPGTRLLVL.

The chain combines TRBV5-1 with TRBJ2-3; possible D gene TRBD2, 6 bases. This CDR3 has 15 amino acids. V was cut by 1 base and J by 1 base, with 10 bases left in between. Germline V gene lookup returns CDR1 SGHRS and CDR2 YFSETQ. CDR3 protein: CASSLFGGGTDTQYF. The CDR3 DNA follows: TGCGCCAGCAGCTTGTTCGGGGGTGGCACAGATACGCAGTATTTT.

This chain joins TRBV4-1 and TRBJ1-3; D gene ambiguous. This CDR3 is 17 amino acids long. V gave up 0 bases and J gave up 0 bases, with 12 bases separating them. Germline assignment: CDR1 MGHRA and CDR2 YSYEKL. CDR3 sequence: CASSQDWRGISGNTIYF. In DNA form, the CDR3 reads TGCGCCAGCAGCCAAGATTGGCGGGGTATCTCTGGAAACACCATATATTTT.

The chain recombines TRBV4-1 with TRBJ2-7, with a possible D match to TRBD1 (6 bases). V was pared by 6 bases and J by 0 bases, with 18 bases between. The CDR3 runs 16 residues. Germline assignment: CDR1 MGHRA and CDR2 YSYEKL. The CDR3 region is CASSLTRQVSSYEQYF. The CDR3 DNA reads TGCGCCAGCAGTCTTACCCGACAGGTCAGCTCCTACGAGCAGTACTTC.

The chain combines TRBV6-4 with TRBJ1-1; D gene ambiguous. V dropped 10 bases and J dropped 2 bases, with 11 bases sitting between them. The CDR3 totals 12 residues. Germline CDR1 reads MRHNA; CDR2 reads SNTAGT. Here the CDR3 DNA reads TGTGCCACTAGAGACGGAAACACTGAAGCTTTCTTT. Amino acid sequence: CATRDGNTEAFF.